The clone carrying this T cell receptor beta chain was seen ten or more times. Its specificity is unknown. This sample stems from a study of T-cell reconstitution after alpha-beta-depleted transplantation in children. Preparing the TCRbeta library involved the use of unique molecular identifiers. In TCRdb, the PCR reads were re-called with MiXCR into one record per CDR3 protein. Here the sample spans about 160,000 distinct CDR3 sequences, roughly 11% being singletons. The study, taken as a whole, reports: Several hundred graft clones that had expanded were reportedly the source of alpha-beta T cells about two months after transplant. Surviving recipient T cells and thymic progenitors accounted for the high day-60 TCRbeta diversity observed in some patients. One year post-transplant, T-cell counts and diversity were largely derived from T cells produced anew.

This receptor was obtained from a boy aged 2 to 10 with acute myeloid leukemia, due to receive a stem cell transplant. The material sequenced was PBMCs, taken before TCRalphabeta/CD19-depleted stem cell transplant.

For the CDR3, the DNA is TGCAGTGCTAGGGGCGGGGACCGCTCAGATACGCAGTATTTT. Its protein product is CSARGGDRSDTQYF. This rearrangement joins TRBV20-1 to TRBJ2-3, with D perhaps TRBD2 (6 bases). Germline CDR1 is DFQATT and CDR2 is SNEGSKA (reference sequence). CDR3 length: 14 amino acids. The germline V and J ends were trimmed by 3 bases and 4 bases, with 14 bases remaining between them.